At least ten counts were recorded for the clone carrying this T cell receptor beta chain. Described time point: pre-sensitization, week 0. The treatment is: therapeutic diphenylcyclopropenone sensitization with weekly scalp DPC. This sample is part of a study of human T cells and chemical hapten exposure. TCRdb redid the calling of the RACE reads with MiXCR, one entry per CDR3 protein. Among over 35,000 distinct CDR3 sequences listed, approximately 10% were seen once. The V and J ends lost 0 bases and 5 bases respectively, with 7 bases between them. Germline-derived CDR1 and CDR2 are MNHEY and SVGAGI. This CDR3 is 13 amino acids long.

The sample here was whole blood, taken in connection with sensitization to the hapten diphenylcyclopropenone (DPC). This receptor was taken from a man aged 25 to 40 with alopecia areata. Some clones in this sample may be carry-over from other donors' samples. The rearrangement links TRBV6-5 to TRBJ1-1; maybe TRBD1 (5 bases). The DNA of the CDR3 is TGTGCCAGCAGTTACTCTAGGGGAACTGAAGCTTTCTTT. It encodes CASSYSRGTEAFF.